Below, 16 T cell receptor beta chains from the same sample are listed, as sequenced in a study of shared clonotypes between healthy human individuals (dated by TCRdb to 2019 to 2021). Libraries were constructed by the immunoSEQ multiplex PCR assay. What TCRdb holds here is the immuneACCESS table cut down to in-frame rearrangements. Part of the clones is not present; checked against another copy, under half of the missing clones reflect an unresolved V gene, and the others are unexplained. The sample yields about 1.1 million clones; roughly 77% were counted once. Clones ranked in the top ten supply roughly 0.9% of the sample. Material: memory CD4+ T cells from PBMCs. Interpreted using the paper, the cell subset or site label stands for: CD45RA-negative fraction. The receptors were gathered from a man aged 18 to 30 in good health. Some clones in this sample may be carry-over from other donors' samples.

The chain couples TRBV4-1 to TRBJ2-2, with TRBD1 identical over 7 bases. Germline CDR1 and CDR2: MGHRA and YSYEKL. V was pared by 5 bases and J by 3 bases, with 12 bases of the junction left unmatched. The length of the CDR3 is 17 residues. The CDR3 DNA is TGCGCCAGCAGCTCGAGGGGACCACAGGGGCACACCGGGGAGCTGTTTTTT. It codes for CASSSRGPQGHTGELFF.

The V gene is TRBV5-6, the J gene TRBJ2-5; D gene ambiguous. CDR1 and CDR2 (germline): SGHDT, YYEEEE. The CDR3 totals 13 residues. Trimming removed 1 base at V and 1 base at J, with 5 bases between. The CDR3 nucleotides read TGTGCCAGCAGCTTGACGGCCCAAGAGACCCAGTACTTC. Translated, it gives CASSLTAQETQYF.

The chain carries TRBV28 and TRBJ1-1; TRBD1 might be the D (5 bases). The CDR3 is 15 residues long. Germline V gene lookup returns CDR1 MDHEN and CDR2 SYDVKM. With 3 bases removed from V and 3 bases from J, the gap between germline ends came to 14 bases. The DNA of the CDR3 is TGTGCCAGCAGTTTGGGCGGGGCGGGGGACACTGAAGCTTTCTTT. Translated: CASSLGGAGDTEAFF. The variable domain in full, completed from reference TRBV28 and TRBJ1-1, reads DVKVTQSSRYLVKRTGEKVFLECVQDMDHENMFWYRQDPGLGLRLIYFSYDVKMKEKGDIPEGYSVSREKKERFSLILESASTNQTSMYLCASSLGGAGDTEAFFGQGTRLTVV.

As for this clone: The same CDR3 also results from other DNA sequences found in this sample. The chain uses TRBV14 and TRBJ2-2; the D is unclear. The ends were cut back, 1 base at V and 2 bases at J, with 5 bases in the middle. The CDR3 length is 14 residues. Germline lookup yields CDR1 SGHDN and CDR2 FVKESK. CDR3 amino acids: CASSQGLNTGELFF. DNA for the CDR3: TGTGCCAGCAGCCAAGGCTTAAACACCGGGGAGCTGTTTTTT.

The chain uses TRBV5-4 and TRBJ2-7; TRBD1 agrees at 8 bases. Germline V CDR1 and CDR2: SGHNT, YYREEE (reference sequence). V dropped 4 bases and J dropped 3; count of bases not matched to a gene: 6. The CDR3 is 14 residues long. The CDR3 bases are TGTGCCAGCAGCAGGGGACAGGAGCTCTACGAGCAGTACTTC. It is translated as CASSRGQELYEQYF. Full variable domain (remainder filled in from reference TRBV5-4 and TRBJ2-7): ETGVTQSPTHLIKTRGQQVTLRCSSQSGHNTVSWYQQALGQGPQFIFQYYREEENGRGNFPPRFSGLQFPNYSSELNVNALELDDSALYLCASSRGQELYEQYFGPGTRLTVT.

J is TRBJ2-7 and V is TRBV5-1, with D unresolved. Trimming removed 0 bases at V and 2 bases at J, with 12 bases between. Germline CDR1 and CDR2: SGHRS and YFSETQ. The CDR3 is made up of 15 amino acids. The CDR3 spells CASSLGGGATYEQYF. The CDR3 nucleotides read TGCGCCAGCAGCTTGGGTGGCGGTGCGACCTACGAGCAGTACTTC.

In regard to this clone: With a far larger clone one base away, a read error is the likely cause. The sample has other DNA sequences that encode this CDR3 too. The V gene is TRBV2, the J gene TRBJ2-2; 10 nucleotides align to TRBD1. In germline, CDR1 is SNHLY, CDR2 FYNNEI. The CDR3 spans 16 residues. V was clipped by 8 bases and J by 4 bases; unmatched bases: 10. The CDR3 loop reads CASSGTGVGLTGELFF. The CDR3 nucleotides are TGTGCCAGCTCCGGGACAGGGGTTGGTCTCACCGGGGAGCTGTTTTTT.

The chain carries TRBV7-9 and TRBJ2-7; TRBD1 is a possible D gene (5 bases). The CDR3 runs to 13 residues. The ends were cut back, 1 base at V and 4 bases at J, with 8 bases in the middle. Germline V lookup: CDR1 SEHNR, CDR2 FQNEAQ (reference sequence). The CDR3 DNA sequence: TGTGCCAGCAGCTTAGTGGACACTTACGAGCAGTACTTC. Encoded protein: CASSLVDTYEQYF.

The CDR3 protein is CASSPGTSGRIDTQYF. For the CDR3, the DNA is TGTGCCAGCAGCCCCGGGACTAGCGGGAGGATAGATACGCAGTATTTT. The V and J genes are TRBV7-9 and TRBJ2-3; TRBD2 agrees at 15 bases. The CDR3 sequence is 16 residues long. V gave up 5 bases and J gave up 5 bases; unmatched junction bases: 5. CDR1 and CDR2 from the germline V gene are SEHNR and FQNEAQ (reference sequence).

The V and J genes are TRBV7-6 and TRBJ1-5; TRBD1 might be the D (5 bases). The CDR3 runs to 17 residues. V lost 0 bases and J 0 bases, leaving 12 bases between the germline ends. Germline assignment: CDR1 SGHVS and CDR2 FNYEAQ. This CDR3 is CASSLASGTYSNQPQHF. CDR3 DNA sequence: TGTGCCAGCAGCTTAGCGTCGGGGACGTATAGCAATCAGCCCCAGCATTTT.

CDR3: CASSLVAGDEQYF. CDR3 nucleotides: TGTGCCAGCAGCTTAGTTGCGGGAGATGAGCAGTACTTC. The chain recombines TRBV7-9 with TRBJ2-7; 7 bases line up with TRBD2. V trimming: 1 base; J trimming: 7 bases; junction bases outside the gene matches: 4. This CDR3 region has 13 residues. CDR1 is SEHNR and CDR2 is FQNEAQ in the germline V gene (reference sequence).

Worth noting for this clone: Other DNA sequences from this sample encode an identical CDR3 as well. The CDR3 here is CASSSGPNTGELFF. The CDR3 DNA sequence: TGTGCCAGCAGCTCGGGACCAAACACCGGGGAGCTGTTTTTT. The rearrangement joins TRBV11-3 to TRBJ2-2; D may correspond to TRBD1 or TRBD2 (5 bases each). Germline CDR1 and CDR2: SGHNT and YENEEA. This CDR3 contains 14 residues. V lost 4 bases and J 2 bases, leaving 8 bases between the germline ends.

The J gene is TRBJ2-7, the V gene TRBV6-5; 9 bases line up with TRBD1. The CDR3 totals 16 residues. V dropped 2 bases and J dropped 2; count of bases not matched to a gene: 7. CDR1 and CDR2 (germline): MNHEY, SVGAGI. The chain's CDR3 is CASSYLKRTGAYEQYF. The CDR3 DNA reads as TGTGCCAGCAGTTACCTTAAACGGACAGGGGCCTACGAGCAGTACTTC.

This clone has only a few counts. V is TRBV18 and J is TRBJ2-1; D is possibly TRBD1 or TRBD2 (5 bases each). The CDR3 runs 15 residues. In germline, CDR1 is KGHSH, CDR2 LQKENI. Between the trimmed V and J ends, which lost 4 bases and 0 bases, there was a span of 10 bases. The DNA of the CDR3 is TGTGCCAGCTCACAAGGGACGGCCTCCTACAATGAGCAGTTCTTC. Amino acids: CASSQGTASYNEQFF.

J is TRBJ2-1 and V is TRBV5-4; 14 positions match TRBD2. Germline V gene lookup returns CDR1 SGHNT and CDR2 YYREEE (reference sequence). V shed 4 bases, J shed 8 bases, and the junction held 11 bases outside the gene matches. This CDR3 spans 17 amino acids. The CDR3 region is CASSGGLAGGGGDEQFF. The CDR3 DNA reads as TGTGCCAGCAGCGGCGGACTAGCGGGAGGTGGGGGGGATGAGCAGTTCTTC.

This clone was observed a few times. A single base separates this from a much larger clone, so it may be a read error. Within the sample, other DNA sequences also encode this same CDR3. The chain uses TRBV11-3 and TRBJ1-1; D gene unclear. V was shortened by 1 base and J by 1 base, with 4 bases between the two germline ends. Germline lookup yields CDR1 SGHNT and CDR2 YENEEA. CDR3 length: 13 amino acids. The CDR3 nucleotides are TGTGCCAGCAGCTTAGGTCCGAACACTGAAGCTTTCTTT. Its protein product is CASSLGPNTEAFF.